This T cell receptor (beta chain) stems from a study of T cells in Graves' hyperthyroidism and ophthalmopathy. Trimming removed 2 bases from V and 3 bases from J, with 14 bases in between. Germline V gene lookup returns CDR1 DFQATT and CDR2 SNEGSKA (reference sequence). The CDR3 contains 14 residues. Patients with uncontrolled infections, other autoimmune diseases, pregnancy or lactation were excluded. Clinical symptoms, serum thyroxine, TRAb, thyroid ultrasound and orbital computed tomography established diagnosis. TCR beta CDR3 regions were amplified from RNA. The primer set for the first-round RT-PCR of the TCR CDR3 was HTBI. Via MiXCR, TCRdb re-called the multiplex PCR reads, giving one row per CDR3 protein. This table has approximately 100,000 distinct CDR3 sequences, roughly 37% appearing once. Study-wide findings and caveats: A 13 V-J model separated ophthalmopathy from stable hyperthyroidism. The model predicted ophthalmopathy a median approximately 6.3 months before onset.

This clonotype was observed at least ten times. As yet, its antigen is unknown. Sample: peripheral blood or thyroid tissue (not recorded which). The chain uses TRBV20-1 and TRBJ2-7; no reliable D call. This receptor was taken from a woman in her 30s with Graves' hyperthyroidism. CDR3 bases: TGCAGTGCTAGACTCCAAGTTGGTGTCTACGAGCAGTACTTC. Its protein is CSARLQVGVYEQYF.